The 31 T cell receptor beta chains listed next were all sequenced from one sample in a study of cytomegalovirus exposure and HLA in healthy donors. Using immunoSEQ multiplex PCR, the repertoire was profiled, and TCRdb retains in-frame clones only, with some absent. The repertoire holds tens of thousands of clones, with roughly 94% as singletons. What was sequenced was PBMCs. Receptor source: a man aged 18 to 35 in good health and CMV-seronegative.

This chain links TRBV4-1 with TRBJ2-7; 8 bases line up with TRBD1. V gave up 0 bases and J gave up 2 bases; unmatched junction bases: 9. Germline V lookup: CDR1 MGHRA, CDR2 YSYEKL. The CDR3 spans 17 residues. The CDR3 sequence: CASSQEQGQVLPYEQYF. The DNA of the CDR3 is TGCGCCAGCAGCCAAGAACAGGGACAGGTCTTACCCTACGAGCAGTACTTC.

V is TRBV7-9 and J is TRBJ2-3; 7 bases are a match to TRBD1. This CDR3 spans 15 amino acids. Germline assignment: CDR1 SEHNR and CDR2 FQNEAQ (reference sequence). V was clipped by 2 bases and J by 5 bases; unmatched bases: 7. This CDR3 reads CASSLPTGSGDTQYF. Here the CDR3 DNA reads TGTGCCAGCAGCTTACCGACAGGGTCGGGAGATACGCAGTATTTT.

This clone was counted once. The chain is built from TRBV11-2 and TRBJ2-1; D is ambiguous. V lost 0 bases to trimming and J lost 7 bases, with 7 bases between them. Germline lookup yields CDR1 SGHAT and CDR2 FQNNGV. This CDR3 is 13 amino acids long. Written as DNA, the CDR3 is TGTGCCAGCAGCTTAGAGCTAGTAAATGAGCAGTTCTTC. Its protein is CASSLELVNEQFF.

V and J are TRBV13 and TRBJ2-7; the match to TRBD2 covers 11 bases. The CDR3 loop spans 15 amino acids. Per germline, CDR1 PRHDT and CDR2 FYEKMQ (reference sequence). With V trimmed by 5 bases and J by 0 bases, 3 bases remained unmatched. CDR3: CASSATSGSSYEQYF. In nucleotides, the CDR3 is TGTGCCAGCAGCGCTACTAGCGGGAGCTCCTACGAGCAGTACTTC.

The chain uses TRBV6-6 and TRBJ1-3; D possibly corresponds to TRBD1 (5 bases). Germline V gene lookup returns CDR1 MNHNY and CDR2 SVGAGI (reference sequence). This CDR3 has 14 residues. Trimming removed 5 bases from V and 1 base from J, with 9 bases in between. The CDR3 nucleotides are TGTGCCAGCAGTCATCAGGGATCTGGAAACACCATATATTTT. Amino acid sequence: CASSHQGSGNTIYF.

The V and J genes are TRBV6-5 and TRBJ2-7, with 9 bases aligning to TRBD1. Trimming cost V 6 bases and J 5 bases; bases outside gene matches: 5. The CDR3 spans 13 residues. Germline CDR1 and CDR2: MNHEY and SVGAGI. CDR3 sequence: CASSPTGGHEQYF. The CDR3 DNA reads TGTGCCAGCAGCCCGACAGGGGGTCACGAGCAGTACTTC.

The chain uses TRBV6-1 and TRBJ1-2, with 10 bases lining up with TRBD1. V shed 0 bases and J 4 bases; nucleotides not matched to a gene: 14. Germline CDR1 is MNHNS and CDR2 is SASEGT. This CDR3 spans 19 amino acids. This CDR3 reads CASSEALGTGVSRGYGYTF. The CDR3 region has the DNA TGTGCCAGCAGTGAAGCTTTAGGGACAGGGGTTTCTCGGGGCTATGGCTACACCTTC.

This CDR3 reads CASRTGGSYEQYF. The CDR3 DNA reads as TGTGCCAGCAGGACAGGGGGTTCCTACGAGCAGTACTTC. V usage is TRBV25-1 and J usage is TRBJ2-7; 9 bases match TRBD1. This CDR3 is built from 13 residues. J gave up 1 base and V 6 bases, and 1 base lay outside the gene matches. The germline CDR1 and CDR2 sequences are MGHDK and SYGVNS.

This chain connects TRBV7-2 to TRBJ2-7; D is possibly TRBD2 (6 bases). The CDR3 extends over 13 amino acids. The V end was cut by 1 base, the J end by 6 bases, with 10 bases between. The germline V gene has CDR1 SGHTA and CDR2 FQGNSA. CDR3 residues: CASSLGGVSEQYF. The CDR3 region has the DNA TGTGCCAGCAGCTTAGGGGGGGTGTCCGAGCAGTACTTC.

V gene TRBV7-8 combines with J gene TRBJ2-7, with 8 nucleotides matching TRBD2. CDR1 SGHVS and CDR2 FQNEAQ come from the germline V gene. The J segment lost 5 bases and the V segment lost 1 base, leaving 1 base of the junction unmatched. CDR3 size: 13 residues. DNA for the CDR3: TGTGCCAGCAGCTTAGGGCGGGGGGACGAGCAGTACTTC. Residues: CASSLGRGDEQYF. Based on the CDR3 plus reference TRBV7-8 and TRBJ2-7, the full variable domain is GAGVSQSPRYKVAKRGQDVALRCDPISGHVSLFWYQQALGQGPEFLTYFQNEAQLDKSGLPSDRFFAERPEGSVSTLKIQRTQQEDSAVYLCASSLGRGDEQYFGPGTRLTVT.

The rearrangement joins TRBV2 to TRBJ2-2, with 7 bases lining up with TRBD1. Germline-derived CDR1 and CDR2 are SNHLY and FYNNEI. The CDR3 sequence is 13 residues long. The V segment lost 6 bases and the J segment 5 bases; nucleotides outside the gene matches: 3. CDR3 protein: CASSFRGTGELFF. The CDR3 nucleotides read TGTGCCAGCAGCTTCAGGGGGACCGGGGAGCTGTTTTTT.

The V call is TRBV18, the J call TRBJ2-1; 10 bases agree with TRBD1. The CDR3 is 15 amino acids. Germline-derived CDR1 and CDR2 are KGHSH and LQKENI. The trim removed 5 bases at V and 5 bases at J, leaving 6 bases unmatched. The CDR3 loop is CASSSTGGANNEQFF. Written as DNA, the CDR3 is TGTGCCAGCTCATCGACAGGGGGCGCTAACAATGAGCAGTTCTTC.

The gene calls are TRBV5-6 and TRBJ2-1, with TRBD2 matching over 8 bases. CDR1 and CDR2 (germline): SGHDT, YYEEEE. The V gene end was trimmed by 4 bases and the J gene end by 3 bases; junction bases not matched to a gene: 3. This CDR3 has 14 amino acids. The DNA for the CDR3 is TGTGCCAGCAGCCGGACTAGCTACTACAATGAGCAGTTCTTC. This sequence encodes CASSRTSYYNEQFF.

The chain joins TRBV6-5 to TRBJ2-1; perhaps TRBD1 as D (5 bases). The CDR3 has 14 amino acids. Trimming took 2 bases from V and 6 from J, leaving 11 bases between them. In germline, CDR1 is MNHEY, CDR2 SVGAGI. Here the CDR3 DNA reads TGTGCCAGCAGTTACGGGGCAGGGCCCAATGAGCAGTTCTTC. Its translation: CASSYGAGPNEQFF.

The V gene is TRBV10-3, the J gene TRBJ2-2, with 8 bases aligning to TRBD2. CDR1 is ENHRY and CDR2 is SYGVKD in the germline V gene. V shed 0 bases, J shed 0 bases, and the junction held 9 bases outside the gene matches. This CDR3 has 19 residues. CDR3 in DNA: TGTGCCATCAGTGAGTCATCTAGCGGGCTTCGCGCGAACACCGGGGAGCTGTTTTTT. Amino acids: CAISESSSGLRANTGELFF.

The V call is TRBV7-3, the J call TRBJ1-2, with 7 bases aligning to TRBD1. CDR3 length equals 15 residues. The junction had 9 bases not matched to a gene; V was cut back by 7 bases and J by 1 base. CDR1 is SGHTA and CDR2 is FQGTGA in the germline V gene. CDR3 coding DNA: TGTGCCAGCAATTACCCGGGACAGATTAACTATGGCTACACCTTC. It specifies CASNYPGQINYGYTF. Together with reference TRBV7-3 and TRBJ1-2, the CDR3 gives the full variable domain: GAGVSQTPSNKVTEKGKYVELRCDPISGHTALYWYRQSLGQGPEFLIYFQGTGAADDSGLPNDRFFAVRPEGSVSTLKIQRTERGDSAVYLCASNYPGQINYGYTFGSGTRLTVV.

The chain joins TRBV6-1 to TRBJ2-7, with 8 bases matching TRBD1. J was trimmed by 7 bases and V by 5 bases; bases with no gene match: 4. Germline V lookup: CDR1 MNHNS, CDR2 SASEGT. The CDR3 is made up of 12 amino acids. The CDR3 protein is CASSPTGEEQYF. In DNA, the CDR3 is TGTGCCAGCAGTCCGACAGGGGAAGAGCAGTACTTC.

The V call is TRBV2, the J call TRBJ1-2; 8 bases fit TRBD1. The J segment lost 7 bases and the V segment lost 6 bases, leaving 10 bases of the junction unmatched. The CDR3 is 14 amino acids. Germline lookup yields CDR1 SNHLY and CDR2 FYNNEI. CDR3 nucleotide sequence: TGTGCCAGCAGCATAGCAGGGGGCGGTAGTGGCTACACCTTC. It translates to CASSIAGGGSGYTF.

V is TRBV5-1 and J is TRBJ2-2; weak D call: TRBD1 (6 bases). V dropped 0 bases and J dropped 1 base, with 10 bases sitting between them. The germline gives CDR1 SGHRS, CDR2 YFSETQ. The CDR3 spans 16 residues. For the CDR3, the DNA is TGCGCCAGCAGCTTGGAGACAGGAAAGAACACCGGGGAGCTGTTTTTT. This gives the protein CASSLETGKNTGELFF.

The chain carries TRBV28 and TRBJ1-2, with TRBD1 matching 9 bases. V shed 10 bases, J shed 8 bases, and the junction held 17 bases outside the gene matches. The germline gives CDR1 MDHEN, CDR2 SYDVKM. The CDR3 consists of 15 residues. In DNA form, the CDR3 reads TGTGCCACCACGTCGGGACAGGGCTTATTCTACGGCTACACCTTC. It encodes CATTSGQGLFYGYTF.

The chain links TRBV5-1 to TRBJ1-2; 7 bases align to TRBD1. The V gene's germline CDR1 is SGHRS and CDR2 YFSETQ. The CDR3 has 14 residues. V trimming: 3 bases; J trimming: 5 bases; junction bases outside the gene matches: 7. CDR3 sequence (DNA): TGCGCCAGCAGCTCGGGACAGCAAGAATATGGCTACACCTTC. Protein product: CASSSGQQEYGYTF.

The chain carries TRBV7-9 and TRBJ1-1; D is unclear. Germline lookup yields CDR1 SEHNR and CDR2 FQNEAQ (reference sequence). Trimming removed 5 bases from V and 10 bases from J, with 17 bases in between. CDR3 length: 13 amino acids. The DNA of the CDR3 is TGTGCCAGCAGCCCGCGAAGCCTTGGTGGAGCTTTCTTT. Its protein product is CASSPRSLGGAFF.

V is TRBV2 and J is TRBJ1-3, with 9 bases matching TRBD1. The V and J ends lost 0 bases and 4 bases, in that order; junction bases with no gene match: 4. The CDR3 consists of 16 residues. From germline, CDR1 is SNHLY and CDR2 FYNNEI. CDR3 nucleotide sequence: TGTGCCAGCAGTGAAGCGTTACAGGGGGCGGGAAACACCATATATTTT. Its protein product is CASSEALQGAGNTIYF.

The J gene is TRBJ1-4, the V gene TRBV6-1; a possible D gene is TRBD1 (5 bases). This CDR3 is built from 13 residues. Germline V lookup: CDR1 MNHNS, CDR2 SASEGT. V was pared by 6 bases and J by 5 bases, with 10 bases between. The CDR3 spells CASRGLLNEKLFF. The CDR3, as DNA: TGTGCCAGCAGGGGACTTTTAAATGAAAAACTGTTTTTT.

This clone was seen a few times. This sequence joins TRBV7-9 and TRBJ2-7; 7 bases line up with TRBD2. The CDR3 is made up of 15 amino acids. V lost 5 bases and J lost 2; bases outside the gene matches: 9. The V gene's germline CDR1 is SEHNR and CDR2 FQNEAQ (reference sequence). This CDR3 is CASSPGVAGPYEQYF. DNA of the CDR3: TGTGCCAGCAGCCCGGGGGTAGCGGGTCCCTACGAGCAGTACTTC.

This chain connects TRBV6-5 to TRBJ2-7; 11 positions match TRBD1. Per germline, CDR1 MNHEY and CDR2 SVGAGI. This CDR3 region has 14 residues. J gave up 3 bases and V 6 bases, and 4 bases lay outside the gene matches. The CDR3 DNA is TGTGCCAGCAGGACGGGACAGGGGGTCTACGAGCAGTACTTC. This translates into CASRTGQGVYEQYF.

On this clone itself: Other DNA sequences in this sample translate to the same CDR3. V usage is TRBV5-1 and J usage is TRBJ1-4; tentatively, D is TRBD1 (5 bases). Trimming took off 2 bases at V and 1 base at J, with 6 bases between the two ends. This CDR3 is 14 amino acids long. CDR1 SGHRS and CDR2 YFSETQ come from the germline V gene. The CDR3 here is CASSFGGTNEKLFF. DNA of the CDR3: TGCGCCAGCAGCTTCGGGGGAACTAATGAAAAACTGTTTTTT.

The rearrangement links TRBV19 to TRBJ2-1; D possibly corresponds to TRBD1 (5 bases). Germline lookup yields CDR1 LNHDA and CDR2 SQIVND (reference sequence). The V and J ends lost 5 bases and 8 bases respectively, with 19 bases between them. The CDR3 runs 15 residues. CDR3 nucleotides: TGTGCCAGTAGTGGGTTGGCGCCAAGGGGTTATGAGCAGTTCTTC. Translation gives CASSGLAPRGYEQFF.

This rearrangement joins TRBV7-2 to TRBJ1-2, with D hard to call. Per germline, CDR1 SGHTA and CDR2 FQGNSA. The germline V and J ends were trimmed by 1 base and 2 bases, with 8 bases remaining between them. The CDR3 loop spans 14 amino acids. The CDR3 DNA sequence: TGTGCCAGCAGCTTAGGCTTAGCGAACTATGGCTACACCTTC. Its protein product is CASSLGLANYGYTF.

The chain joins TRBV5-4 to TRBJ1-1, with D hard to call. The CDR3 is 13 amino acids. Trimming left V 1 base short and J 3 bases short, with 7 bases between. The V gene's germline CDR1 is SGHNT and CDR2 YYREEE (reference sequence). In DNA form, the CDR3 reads TGTGCCAGCAGCTTGAACAGAGACACTGAAGCTTTCTTT. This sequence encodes CASSLNRDTEAFF.

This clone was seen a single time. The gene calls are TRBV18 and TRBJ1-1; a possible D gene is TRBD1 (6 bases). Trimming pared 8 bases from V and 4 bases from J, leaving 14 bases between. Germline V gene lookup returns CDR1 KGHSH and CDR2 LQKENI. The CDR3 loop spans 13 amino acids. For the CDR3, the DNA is TGTGCCAGCCACGCGGCAGGGGTCACTGAAGCTTTCTTT. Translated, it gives CASHAAGVTEAFF.